This T cell receptor beta chain comes out of a study of blood T cell repertoires in COVID-19. The CDR3 length is 15 residues. Trimming cost V 4 bases and J 8 bases; bases outside gene matches: 10. CDR1 is LNHDA and CDR2 is SQIVND in the germline V gene (reference sequence). Clones were sequenced by immunoSEQ multiplex PCR, and TCRdb holds only the in-frame ones, with some missing. The sample carries over 200,000 clones, 75% to 90% recorded once. The clonotype originates from a man between 60 and 75 years old who had recovered from COVID-19. This chain uses TRBV19 with TRBJ1-4; TRBD1 matches 7 bases. Sequenced sample: peripheral blood. The DNA for the CDR3 is TGTGCCAGTAGTAGCCCCCGACAGGGCGTCGAAAAACTGTTTTTT. Encoded protein: CASSSPRQGVEKLFF.